The present T cell receptor (beta chain) was sequenced within a study of blood T cells in healthy people across ages. Trimming took off 4 bases at V and 8 bases at J, with 17 bases between the two ends. The germline CDR1 and CDR2 sequences are KGHDR and SFDVKD. CDR3 length equals 15 residues. This clonotype was detected only a few times. A J-beta primer mix and a sample-barcoded 5' primer were used in a second PCR of about 6 to 12 cycles. Each cDNA molecule, via a template-switch adaptor with 12 random nucleotides, was tagged. TCRdb reanalysed the 5' RACE reads using MiXCR and keeps one entry per CDR3 protein. Of some 1.5 million distinct CDR3 sequences listed, 35% to 45% were seen once; the top ten hold about 4%.

The source material was blood. The chain joins TRBV24-1 to TRBJ2-1; D perhaps matches TRBD2 (7 bases). This TCR was sampled from a woman between 18 and 29 years old in good health. CDR3 amino acids: CATSDPDAGAHEQFF. The CDR3 coding sequence is TGTGCCACCAGTGACCCGGATGCGGGGGCTCATGAGCAGTTCTTC.